The TCR beta chain under discussion was sequenced for a study of T cell responses to AZD1222 COVID-19 vaccine. Details on this clone: Its antigen is currently unknown.

Libraries were prepared by immunoSEQ multiplex PCR; TCRdb keeps only in-frame clonotypes and omits some of them. The sample contains about 130,000 clones, approximately 90% of which appear only once. Overall study results and limits: Among those given AZD1222, only five or six were seropositive at baseline. A reported finding is that nearly half of spike-specific TCRs target unmutated variant regions. The donors showed a predominance of white British ancestry and of females, with possible underestimation of clonal diversity.

The CDR3 runs 15 residues. With V trimmed by 6 bases and J by 6 bases, 9 bases remained unmatched. Germline loops: CDR1 MNHEY, CDR2 SVGAGI. The chain combines TRBV6-5 with TRBJ2-2, with 8 bases identical to TRBD2. The receptor comes from an adult in good health. The sequencing used peripheral blood, collected on day 0 of AZD1222 vaccination. CDR3 nucleotide sequence: TGTGCCAGCAGCCGAACGGGACTAGGACCCGGGGAGCTGTTTTTT. Protein product: CASSRTGLGPGELFF.